Shown below are 11 T cell receptor beta chains from a single sample sequenced in a study of T cell responses to AZD1222 COVID-19 vaccine. The repertoire was sequenced with immunoSEQ multiplex PCR; TCRdb's copy has only in-frame clones and lacks some. Of 100,000 to 140,000 clones listed, about 90% were seen once; the top ten hold approximately 22%. The sample consisted of peripheral blood, taken on day 0 of AZD1222 vaccination. The receptors stem from an adult in good health.

The chain links TRBV7-2 to TRBJ1-6; possibly TRBD1 for D (5 bases). CDR1 is SGHTA, CDR2 FQGNSA, per germline. The CDR3 loop spans 15 amino acids. Trimming stripped 3 bases from V and 7 bases from J, with 13 bases between. CDR3 nucleotides: TGTGCCAGCAGCTTTGCTGACAGAGAGAATTCACCCCTCCACTTT. Protein: CASSFADRENSPLHF.

The chain carries TRBV7-9 and TRBJ1-5; D not certain. The V end lost 5 bases, the J end lost 6 bases, and 14 bases lay between the germline ends. This CDR3 spans 14 amino acids. Germline CDR1 is SEHNR and CDR2 is FQNEAQ (reference sequence). CDR3 residues: CASSPPGGFQPQHF. CDR3 bases: TGTGCCAGCAGCCCCCCGGGAGGTTTTCAGCCCCAGCATTTT.

The count of this clone is one. The chain links TRBV4-3 to TRBJ2-3; D not certain. Germline V gene sequence: CDR1 LGHNA, CDR2 YSLEER. The CDR3 is made up of 13 amino acids. Trimming left V 1 base short and J 4 bases short, with 6 bases between. In nucleotides, the CDR3 is TGCGCCAGCAGCCAAGTTATCCCAGATACGCAGTATTTT. Amino acid sequence: CASSQVIPDTQYF.

The V call is TRBV7-7, the J call TRBJ2-2; tentatively, D is TRBD1 (5 bases). CDR3 length equals 14 residues. The V gene lost 11 bases and the J gene lost 0 bases, with 13 bases spanning the gap. Germline CDR1 is SSHAT and CDR2 is FNYEAQ (reference sequence). CDR3 DNA sequence: TGTGCCTGTCGTTCAGGGCCGAACACCGGGGAGCTGTTTTTT. Translation gives CACRSGPNTGELFF.

V and J are TRBV5-6 and TRBJ1-2, with D possibly being TRBD1 (5 bases). V lost 1 base and J lost 4, with 17 bases in between. CDR1 SGHDT and CDR2 YYEEEE come from the germline V gene. The CDR3 totals 16 residues. This CDR3 is CASSLYPGGSFYGYTF. CDR3 DNA sequence: TGTGCCAGCAGCTTGTATCCCGGGGGGTCCTTCTATGGCTACACCTTC.

The chain combines TRBV19 with TRBJ2-3; the D call may be TRBD1 or TRBD2 (5 bases each). Per the germline V gene, CDR1 is LNHDA and CDR2 is SQIVND (reference sequence). This CDR3 contains 16 residues. Trimming removed 4 bases at V and 9 bases at J, with 23 bases between. The CDR3 bases are TGTGCCAGTAGTACGGGACGGACATCCGGATATGTAACGCAGTATTTT. Protein sequence: CASSTGRTSGYVTQYF.

The chain has TRBV4-2 and TRBJ2-1; 8 bases fit TRBD1. With 1 base clipped from V and 1 base from J, the junction kept 9 bases outside the gene matches. In germline, CDR1 is LGHNA, CDR2 YNFKEQ. The CDR3 is made up of 18 amino acids. For the CDR3, the DNA is TGTGCCAGCAGCCAAGCAGATACCGGGACAGGTTCCTACAATGAGCAGTTCTTC. Translated: CASSQADTGTGSYNEQFF.

The chain carries TRBV5-4 and TRBJ2-7, with 9 bases identical to TRBD1. V trimming: 4 bases; J trimming: 10 bases; junction bases outside the gene matches: 9. There are 13 residues in the CDR3. CDR1 and CDR2 from the germline V gene are SGHNT and YYREEE (reference sequence). As DNA, the CDR3 is TGTGCCAGCAGCATCCCAGGACAGGGGCTACAGTACTTC. It codes for CASSIPGQGLQYF.

V is TRBV4-3 and J is TRBJ1-2; a possible D gene is TRBD1 (5 bases). V dropped 0 bases and J dropped 4 bases, with 6 bases sitting between them. CDR1 is LGHNA and CDR2 is YSLEER in the germline V gene. The CDR3 has 13 amino acids. CDR3 sequence reads: CASSQDRVYGYTF. For the CDR3, the DNA is TGCGCCAGCAGCCAAGACAGGGTCTATGGCTACACCTTC.

This chain joins TRBV4-1 and TRBJ1-2; the D gene is possibly TRBD1 (6 bases). This CDR3 is built from 16 residues. The V end was cut by 1 base, the J end by 6 bases, with 18 bases between. Germline values: CDR1 MGHRA, CDR2 YSYEKL. The CDR3 sequence: CASSQVTSGEEDGYTF. As DNA, the CDR3 is TGCGCCAGCAGCCAAGTCACCTCAGGGGAGGAGGATGGCTACACCTTC.

This chain uses TRBV11-2 with TRBJ2-2; TRBD2 aligns across 14 bases. The J segment lost 4 bases and the V segment lost 5 bases, leaving 6 bases of the junction unmatched. Germline V gene data show CDR1 as SGHAT and CDR2 as FQNNGV. This CDR3 contains 17 residues. CDR3 coding DNA: TGTGCCAGCAGCCCCCGACTAGCGGGGGGGTTCACCGGGGAGCTGTTTTTT. Translating it yields CASSPRLAGGFTGELFF.